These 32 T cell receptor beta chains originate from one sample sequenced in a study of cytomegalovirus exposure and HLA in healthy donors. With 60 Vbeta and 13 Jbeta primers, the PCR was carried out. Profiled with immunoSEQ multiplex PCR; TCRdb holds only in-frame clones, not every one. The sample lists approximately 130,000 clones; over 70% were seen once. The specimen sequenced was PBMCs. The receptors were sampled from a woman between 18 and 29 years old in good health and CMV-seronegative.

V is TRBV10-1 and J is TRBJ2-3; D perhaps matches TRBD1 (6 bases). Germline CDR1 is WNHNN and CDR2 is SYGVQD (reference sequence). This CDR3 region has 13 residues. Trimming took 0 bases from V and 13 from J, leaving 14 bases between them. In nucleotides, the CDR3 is TGCGCCAGCAGTGAGTCGATGCAGGGGAACAAGTATTTT. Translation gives CASSESMQGNKYF.

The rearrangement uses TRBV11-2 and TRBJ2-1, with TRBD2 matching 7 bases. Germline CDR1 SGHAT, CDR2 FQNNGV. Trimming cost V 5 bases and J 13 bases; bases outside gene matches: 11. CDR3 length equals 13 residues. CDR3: CASSTRRLAAQFF. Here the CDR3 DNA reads TGTGCCAGCAGCACTAGACGGCTAGCGGCTCAGTTCTTC.

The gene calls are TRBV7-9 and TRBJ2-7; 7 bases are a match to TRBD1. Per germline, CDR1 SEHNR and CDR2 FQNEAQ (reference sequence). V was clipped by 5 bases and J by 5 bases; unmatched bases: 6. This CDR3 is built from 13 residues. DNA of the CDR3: TGTGCCAGCAGCGCCCCGGGACAGAACGAGCAGTACTTC. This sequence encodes CASSAPGQNEQYF.

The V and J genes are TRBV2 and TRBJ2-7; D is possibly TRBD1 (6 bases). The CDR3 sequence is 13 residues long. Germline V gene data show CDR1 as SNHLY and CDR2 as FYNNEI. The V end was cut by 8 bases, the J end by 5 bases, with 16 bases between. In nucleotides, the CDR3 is TGTGCCAGCCAGGTAGGGGGTGACCACGAGCAGTACTTC. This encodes CASQVGGDHEQYF.

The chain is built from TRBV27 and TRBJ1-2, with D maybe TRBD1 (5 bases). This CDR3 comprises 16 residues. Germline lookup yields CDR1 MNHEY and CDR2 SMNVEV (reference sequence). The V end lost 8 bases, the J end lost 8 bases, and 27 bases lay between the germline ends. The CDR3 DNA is TGTGCCAGCGCATTTGGTGCAGGGAGGATACTATGGGGCTACACCTTC. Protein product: CASAFGAGRILWGYTF.

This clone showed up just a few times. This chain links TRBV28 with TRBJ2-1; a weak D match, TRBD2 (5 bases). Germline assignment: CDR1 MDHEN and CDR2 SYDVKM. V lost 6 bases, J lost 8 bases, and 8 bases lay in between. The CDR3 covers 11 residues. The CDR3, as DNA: TGTGCCAGCAGCCTGCGGGATGAGCAGTTCTTC. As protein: CASSLRDEQFF. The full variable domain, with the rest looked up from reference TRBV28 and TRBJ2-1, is DVKVTQSSRYLVKRTGEKVFLECVQDMDHENMFWYRQDPGLGLRLIYFSYDVKMKEKGDIPEGYSVSREKKERFSLILESASTNQTSMYLCASSLRDEQFFGPGTRLTVL.

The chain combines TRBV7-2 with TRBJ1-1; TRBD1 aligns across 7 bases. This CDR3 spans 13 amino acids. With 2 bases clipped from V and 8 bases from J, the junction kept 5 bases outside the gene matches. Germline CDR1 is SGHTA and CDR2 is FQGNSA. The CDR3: CASSLWTGYEAFF. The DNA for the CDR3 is TGTGCCAGCAGCTTATGGACAGGCTACGAAGCTTTCTTT.

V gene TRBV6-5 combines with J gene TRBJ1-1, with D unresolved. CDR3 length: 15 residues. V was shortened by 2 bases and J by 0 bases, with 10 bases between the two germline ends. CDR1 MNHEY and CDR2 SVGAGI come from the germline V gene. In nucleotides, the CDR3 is TGTGCCAGCAGTTACGGAGGCAGTTTGAACACTGAAGCTTTCTTT. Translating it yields CASSYGGSLNTEAFF.

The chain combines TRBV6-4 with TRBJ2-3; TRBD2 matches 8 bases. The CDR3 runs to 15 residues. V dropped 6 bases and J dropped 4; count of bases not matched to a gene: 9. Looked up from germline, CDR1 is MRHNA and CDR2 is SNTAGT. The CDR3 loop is CASSAGTSGPDTQYF. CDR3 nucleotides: TGTGCCAGCAGCGCCGGGACTAGTGGCCCAGATACGCAGTATTTT.

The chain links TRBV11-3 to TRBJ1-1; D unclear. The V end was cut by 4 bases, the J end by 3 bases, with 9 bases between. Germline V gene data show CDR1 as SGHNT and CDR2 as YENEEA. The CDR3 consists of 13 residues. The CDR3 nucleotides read TGTGCCAGCAGCTCTAGAGGTTACACTGAAGCTTTCTTT. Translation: CASSSRGYTEAFF.

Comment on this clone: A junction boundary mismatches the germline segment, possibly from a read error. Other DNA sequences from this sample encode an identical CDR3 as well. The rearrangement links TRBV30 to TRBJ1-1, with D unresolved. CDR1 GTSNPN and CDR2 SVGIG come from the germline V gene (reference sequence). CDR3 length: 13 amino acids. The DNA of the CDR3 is TGCGCCTGGAGACGTACTGCAAACACTGAAGCTTTCTTT. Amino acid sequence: CAWRRTANTEAFF.

The CDR3 coding sequence is TGCGCCAGCAGCTTGGAAGGACTAGCGGGGGGGCTGACCGGGGAGCTGTTTTTT. Its translation: CASSLEGLAGGLTGELFF. The V gene is TRBV5-1, the J gene TRBJ2-2; 15 nucleotides align to TRBD2. V shed 0 bases, J shed 5 bases, and the junction held 5 bases outside the gene matches. Germline-derived CDR1 and CDR2 are SGHRS and YFSETQ. This CDR3 has 18 residues.

CDR3 in amino acids: CASSLSLHEQFF. The CDR3 DNA reads as TGTGCCAGCAGCCTTAGCCTCCATGAGCAGTTCTTC. The chain has TRBV14 and TRBJ2-1, with unresolved D. The CDR3 consists of 12 residues. Trimming pared 4 bases from V and 8 bases from J, leaving 9 bases between. CDR1 and CDR2 from the germline V gene are SGHDN and FVKESK.

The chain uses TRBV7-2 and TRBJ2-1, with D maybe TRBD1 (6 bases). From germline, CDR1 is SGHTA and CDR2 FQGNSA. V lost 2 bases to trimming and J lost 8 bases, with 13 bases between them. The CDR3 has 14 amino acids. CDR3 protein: CASSLFTGSDEQFF. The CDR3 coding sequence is TGTGCCAGCAGCTTATTCACAGGGAGCGATGAGCAGTTCTTC.

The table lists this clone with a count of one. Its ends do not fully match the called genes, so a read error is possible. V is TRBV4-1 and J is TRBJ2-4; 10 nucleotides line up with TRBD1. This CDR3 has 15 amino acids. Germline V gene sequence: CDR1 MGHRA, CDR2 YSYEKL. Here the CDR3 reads CASSRQTGGANSQYF. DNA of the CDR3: TGCGCCAGCAGCCGACAGACAGGGGGCGCCAACAGTCAGTACTTC.

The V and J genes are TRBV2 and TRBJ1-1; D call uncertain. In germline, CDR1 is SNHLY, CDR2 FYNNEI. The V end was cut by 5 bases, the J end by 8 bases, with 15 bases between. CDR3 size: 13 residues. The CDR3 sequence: CASSLPPPREAFF. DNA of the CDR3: TGTGCCAGCAGTCTCCCTCCCCCTAGGGAAGCTTTCTTT.

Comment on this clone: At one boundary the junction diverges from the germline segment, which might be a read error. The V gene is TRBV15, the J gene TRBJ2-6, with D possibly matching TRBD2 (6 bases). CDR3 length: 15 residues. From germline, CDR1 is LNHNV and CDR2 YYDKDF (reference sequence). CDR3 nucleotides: TGTGCCACCAGCAGAGGGGGGACTGGGGCCAACGGCCTGACTTTC. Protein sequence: CATSRGGTGANGLTF.

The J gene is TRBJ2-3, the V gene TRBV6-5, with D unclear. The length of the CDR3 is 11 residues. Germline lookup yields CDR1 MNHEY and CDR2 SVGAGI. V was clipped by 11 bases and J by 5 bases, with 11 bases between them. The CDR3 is CASFSGDTQYF. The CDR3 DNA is TGTGCCTCCTTTTCGGGAGATACGCAGTATTTT.

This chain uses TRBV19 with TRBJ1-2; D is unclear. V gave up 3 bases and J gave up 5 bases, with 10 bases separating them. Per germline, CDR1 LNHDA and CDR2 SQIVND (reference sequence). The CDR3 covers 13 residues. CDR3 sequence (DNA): TGTGCCAGTAGTATCCCCCCCGGGTATGGCTACACCTTC. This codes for CASSIPPGYGYTF.

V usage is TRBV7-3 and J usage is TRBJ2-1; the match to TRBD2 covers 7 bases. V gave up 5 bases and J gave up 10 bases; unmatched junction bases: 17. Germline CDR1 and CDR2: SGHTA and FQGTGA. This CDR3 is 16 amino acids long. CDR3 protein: CASSPGERGGREEQFF. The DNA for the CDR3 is TGTGCCAGCAGCCCTGGGGAGCGGGGTGGGAGAGAGGAGCAGTTCTTC.

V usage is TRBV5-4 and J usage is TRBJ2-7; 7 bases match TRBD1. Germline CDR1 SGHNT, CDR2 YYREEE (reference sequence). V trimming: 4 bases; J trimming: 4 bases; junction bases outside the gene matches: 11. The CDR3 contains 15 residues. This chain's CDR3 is CASSVTGTDHYEQYF. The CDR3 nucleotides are TGTGCCAGCAGCGTAACCGGGACAGACCATTACGAGCAGTACTTC.

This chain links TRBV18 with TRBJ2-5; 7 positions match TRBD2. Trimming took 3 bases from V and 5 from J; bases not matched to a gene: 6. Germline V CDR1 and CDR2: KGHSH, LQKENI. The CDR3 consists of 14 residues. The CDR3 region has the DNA TGTGCCAGCTCACCGGGAGGGGACGGGGAGACCCAGTACTTC. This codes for CASSPGGDGETQYF.

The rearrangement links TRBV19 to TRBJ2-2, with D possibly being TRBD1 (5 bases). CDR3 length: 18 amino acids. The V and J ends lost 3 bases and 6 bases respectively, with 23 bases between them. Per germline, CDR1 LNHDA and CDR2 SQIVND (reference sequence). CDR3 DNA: TGTGCCAGTAGTATTCCCTCCCTTGGCAGGAAGGGGTCCGGGGAGCTGTTTTTT. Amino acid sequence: CASSIPSLGRKGSGELFF.

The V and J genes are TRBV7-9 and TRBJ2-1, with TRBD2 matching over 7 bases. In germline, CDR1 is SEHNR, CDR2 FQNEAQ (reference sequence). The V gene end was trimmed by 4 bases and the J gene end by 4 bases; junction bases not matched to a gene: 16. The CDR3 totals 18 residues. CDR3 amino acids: CASSSMLAGASKYNEQFF. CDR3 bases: TGTGCCAGCAGCTCCATGCTCGCGGGAGCCTCCAAATACAATGAGCAGTTCTTC.

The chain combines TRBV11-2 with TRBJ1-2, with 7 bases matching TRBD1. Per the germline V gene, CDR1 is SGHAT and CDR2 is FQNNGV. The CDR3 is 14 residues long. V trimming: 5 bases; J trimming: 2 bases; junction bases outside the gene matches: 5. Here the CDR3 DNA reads TGTGCCAGCAGCGTAGGGGGCGCGAACTATGGCTACACCTTC. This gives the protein CASSVGGANYGYTF.

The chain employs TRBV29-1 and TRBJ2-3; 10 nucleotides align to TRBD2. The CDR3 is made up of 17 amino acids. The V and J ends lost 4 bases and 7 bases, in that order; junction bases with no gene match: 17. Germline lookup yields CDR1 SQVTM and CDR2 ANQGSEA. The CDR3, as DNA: TGCAGCGTTGCCGGGACTAGCGCCTATAGGGAGGTAAATACGCAGTATTTT. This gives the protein CSVAGTSAYREVNTQYF.

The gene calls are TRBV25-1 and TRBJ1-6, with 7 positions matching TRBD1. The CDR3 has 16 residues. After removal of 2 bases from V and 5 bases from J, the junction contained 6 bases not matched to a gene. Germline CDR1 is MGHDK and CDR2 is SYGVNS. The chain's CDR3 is CASSESLGTDNSPLHF. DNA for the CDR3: TGTGCCAGCAGTGAAAGCCTCGGGACAGATAATTCACCCCTCCACTTT.

Written as DNA, the CDR3 is TGTGCCAGCAGCTCGACAGTGGGGGCTGGGGAAAAACTGTTTTTT. Its translation is CASSSTVGAGEKLFF. The rearrangement uses TRBV11-2 and TRBJ1-4, with D possibly matching TRBD1 (6 bases). CDR1 is SGHAT and CDR2 is FQNNGV in the germline V gene. There are 15 residues in the CDR3. With 4 bases removed from V and 8 bases from J, the gap between germline ends came to 17 bases. The full variable domain, rest sourced from reference TRBV11-2 and TRBJ1-4, is EAGVAQSPRYKIIEKRQSVAFWCNPISGHATLYWYQQILGQGPKLLIQFQNNGVVDDSQLPKDRFSAERLKGVDSTLKIQPAKLEDSAVYLCASSSTVGAGEKLFFGSGTQLSVL.

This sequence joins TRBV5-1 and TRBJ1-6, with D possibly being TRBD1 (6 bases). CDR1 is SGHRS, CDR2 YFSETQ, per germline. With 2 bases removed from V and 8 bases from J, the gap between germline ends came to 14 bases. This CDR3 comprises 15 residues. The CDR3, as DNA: TGCGCCAGCAGCTTCGTGGGGACATTCTATTCACCCCTCCACTTT. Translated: CASSFVGTFYSPLHF.

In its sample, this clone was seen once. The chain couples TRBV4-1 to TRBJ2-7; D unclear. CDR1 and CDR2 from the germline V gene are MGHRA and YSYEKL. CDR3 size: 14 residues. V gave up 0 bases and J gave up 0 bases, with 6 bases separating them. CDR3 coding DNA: TGCGCCAGCAGCCAAGAGCCAGACTCCTACGAGCAGTACTTC. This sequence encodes CASSQEPDSYEQYF.

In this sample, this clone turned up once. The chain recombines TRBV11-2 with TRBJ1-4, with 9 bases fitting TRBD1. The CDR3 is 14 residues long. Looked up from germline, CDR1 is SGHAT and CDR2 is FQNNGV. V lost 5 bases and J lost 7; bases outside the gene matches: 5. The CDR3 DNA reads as TGTGCCAGCAGCCAGGACAGGGGCAGTGAAAAACTGTTTTTT. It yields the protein CASSQDRGSEKLFF.

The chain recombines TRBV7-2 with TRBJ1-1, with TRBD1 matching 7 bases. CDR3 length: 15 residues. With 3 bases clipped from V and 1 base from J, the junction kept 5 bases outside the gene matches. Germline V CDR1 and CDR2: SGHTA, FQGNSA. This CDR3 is CASSFTGVENTEAFF. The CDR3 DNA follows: TGTGCCAGCAGCTTCACAGGGGTCGAGAACACTGAAGCTTTCTTT.